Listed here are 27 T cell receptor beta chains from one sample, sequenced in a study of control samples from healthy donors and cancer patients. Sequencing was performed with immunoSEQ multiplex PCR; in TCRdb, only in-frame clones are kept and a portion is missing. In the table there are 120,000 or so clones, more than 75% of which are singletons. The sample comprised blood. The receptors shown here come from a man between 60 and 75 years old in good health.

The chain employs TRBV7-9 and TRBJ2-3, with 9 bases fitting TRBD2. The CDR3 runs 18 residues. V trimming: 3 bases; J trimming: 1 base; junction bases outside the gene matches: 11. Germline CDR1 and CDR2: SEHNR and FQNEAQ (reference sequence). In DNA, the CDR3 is TGTGCCAGCAGCTTTTTTGGGGCGGGGGGGCCCGGCACAGATACGCAGTATTTT. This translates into CASSFFGAGGPGTDTQYF.

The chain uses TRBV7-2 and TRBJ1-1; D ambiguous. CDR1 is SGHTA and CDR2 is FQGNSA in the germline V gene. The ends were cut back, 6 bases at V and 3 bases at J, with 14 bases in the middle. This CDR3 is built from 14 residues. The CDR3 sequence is CASSLGGVDTEAFF. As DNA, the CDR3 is TGTGCCAGCAGTCTTGGTGGGGTTGACACTGAAGCTTTCTTT.

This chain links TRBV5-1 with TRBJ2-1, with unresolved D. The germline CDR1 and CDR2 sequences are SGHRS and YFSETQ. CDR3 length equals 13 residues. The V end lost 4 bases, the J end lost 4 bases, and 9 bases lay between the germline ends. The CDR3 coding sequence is TGCGCCAGCAGCCCCGACATGTACAATGAGCAGTTCTTC. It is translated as CASSPDMYNEQFF.

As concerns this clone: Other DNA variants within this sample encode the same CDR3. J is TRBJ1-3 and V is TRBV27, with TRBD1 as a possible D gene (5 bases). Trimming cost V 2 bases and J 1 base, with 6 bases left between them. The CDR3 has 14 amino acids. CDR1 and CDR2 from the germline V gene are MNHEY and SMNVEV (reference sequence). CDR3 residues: CASSLGGSGNTIYF. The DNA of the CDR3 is TGTGCCAGCAGTTTAGGGGGATCTGGAAACACCATATATTTT.

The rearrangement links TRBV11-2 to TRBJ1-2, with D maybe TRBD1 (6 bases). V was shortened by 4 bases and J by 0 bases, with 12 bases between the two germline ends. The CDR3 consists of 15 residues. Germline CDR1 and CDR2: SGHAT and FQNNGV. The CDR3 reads CASSSRTAANYGYTF. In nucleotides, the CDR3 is TGTGCCAGCAGCTCCCGGACAGCAGCTAACTATGGCTACACCTTC.

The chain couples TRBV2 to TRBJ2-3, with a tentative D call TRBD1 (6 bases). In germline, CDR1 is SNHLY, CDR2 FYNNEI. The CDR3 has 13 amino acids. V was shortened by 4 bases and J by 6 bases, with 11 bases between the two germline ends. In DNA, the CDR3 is TGTGCCAGCAGTGGACAGGCGTGGGATACGCAGTATTTT. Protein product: CASSGQAWDTQYF.

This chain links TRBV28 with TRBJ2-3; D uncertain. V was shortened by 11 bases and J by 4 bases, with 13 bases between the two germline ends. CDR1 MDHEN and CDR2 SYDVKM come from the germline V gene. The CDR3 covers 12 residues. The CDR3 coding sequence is TGTGCCCTCCAAACCACCTCAGATACGCAGTATTTT. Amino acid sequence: CALQTTSDTQYF.

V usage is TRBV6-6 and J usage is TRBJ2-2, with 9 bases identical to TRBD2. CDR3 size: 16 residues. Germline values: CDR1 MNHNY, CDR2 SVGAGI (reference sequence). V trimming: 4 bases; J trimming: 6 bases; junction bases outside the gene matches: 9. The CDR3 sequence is CASSFGTSLFAGELFF. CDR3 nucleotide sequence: TGTGCCAGCAGTTTTGGGACTAGCTTGTTCGCCGGGGAGCTGTTTTTT.

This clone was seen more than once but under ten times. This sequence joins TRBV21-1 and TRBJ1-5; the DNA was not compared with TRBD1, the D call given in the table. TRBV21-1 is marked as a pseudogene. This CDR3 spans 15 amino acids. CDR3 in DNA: TGTGCCAGCAGCAAACGGCGACAGGTCAATCAGCCCCAGCATTTT. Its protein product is CASSKRRQVNQPQHF.

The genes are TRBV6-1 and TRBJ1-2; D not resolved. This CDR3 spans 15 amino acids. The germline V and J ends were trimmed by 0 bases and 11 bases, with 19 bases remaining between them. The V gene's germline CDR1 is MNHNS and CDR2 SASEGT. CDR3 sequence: CASSEALQIHNHYTF. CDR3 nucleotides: TGTGCCAGCAGTGAAGCGCTTCAAATACATAATCATTACACCTTC.

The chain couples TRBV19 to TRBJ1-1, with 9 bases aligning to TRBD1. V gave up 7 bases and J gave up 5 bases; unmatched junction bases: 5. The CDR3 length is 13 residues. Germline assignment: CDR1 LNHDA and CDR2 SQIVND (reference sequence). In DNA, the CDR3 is TGTGCCAGTATCGGACAGGGGAGGACTGAAGCTTTCTTT. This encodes CASIGQGRTEAFF.

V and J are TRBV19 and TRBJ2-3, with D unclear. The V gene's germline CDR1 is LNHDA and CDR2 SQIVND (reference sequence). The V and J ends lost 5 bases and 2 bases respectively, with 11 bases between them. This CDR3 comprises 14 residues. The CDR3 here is CASSYGLSTDTQYF. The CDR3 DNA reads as TGTGCCAGTAGTTACGGGTTATCCACAGATACGCAGTATTTT.

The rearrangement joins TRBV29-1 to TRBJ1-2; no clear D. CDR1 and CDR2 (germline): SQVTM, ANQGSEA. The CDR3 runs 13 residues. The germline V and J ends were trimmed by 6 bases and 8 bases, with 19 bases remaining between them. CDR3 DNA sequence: TGCAGCGTCAGGATGGGAACGCTGAGAGGCTACACCTTC. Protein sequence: CSVRMGTLRGYTF.

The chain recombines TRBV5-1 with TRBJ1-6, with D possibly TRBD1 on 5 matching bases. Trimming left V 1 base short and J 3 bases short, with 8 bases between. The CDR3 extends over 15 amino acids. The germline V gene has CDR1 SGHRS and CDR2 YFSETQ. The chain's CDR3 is CASSLTGLYNSPLHF. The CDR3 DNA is TGCGCCAGCAGCTTGACGGGACTCTATAATTCACCCCTCCACTTT.

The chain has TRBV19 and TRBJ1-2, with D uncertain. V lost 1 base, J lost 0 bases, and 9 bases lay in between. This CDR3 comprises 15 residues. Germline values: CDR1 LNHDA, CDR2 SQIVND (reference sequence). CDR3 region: CASSIAGNANYGYTF. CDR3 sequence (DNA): TGTGCCAGTAGTATAGCGGGTAACGCTAACTATGGCTACACCTTC.

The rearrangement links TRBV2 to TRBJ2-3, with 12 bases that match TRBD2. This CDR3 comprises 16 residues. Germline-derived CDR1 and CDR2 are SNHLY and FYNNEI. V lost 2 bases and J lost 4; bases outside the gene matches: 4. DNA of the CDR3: TGTGCCAGCAGTGAATTTGGACTAGCGGGGTCAGATACGCAGTATTTT. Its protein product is CASSEFGLAGSDTQYF.

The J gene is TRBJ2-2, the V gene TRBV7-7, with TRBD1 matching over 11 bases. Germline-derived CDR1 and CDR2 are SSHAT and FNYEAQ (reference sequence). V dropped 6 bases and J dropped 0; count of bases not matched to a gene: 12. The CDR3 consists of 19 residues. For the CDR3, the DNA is TGTGCCAGCAGGCGACCGGGACAGGGGGTTGTCCCGAACACCGGGGAGCTGTTTTTT. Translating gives CASRRPGQGVVPNTGELFF.

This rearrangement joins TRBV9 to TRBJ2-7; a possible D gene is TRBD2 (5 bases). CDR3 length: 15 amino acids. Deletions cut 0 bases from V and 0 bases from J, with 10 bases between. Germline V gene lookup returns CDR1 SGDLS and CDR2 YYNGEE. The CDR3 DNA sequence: TGTGCCAGCAGCGTAGGGACTGAGAGCTCCTACGAGCAGTACTTC. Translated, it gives CASSVGTESSYEQYF.

The CDR3 nucleotides are TGTGCCAGCAGCTCGGCCGGGACAGGGACCGGGGAGCTGTTTTTT. Residues: CASSSAGTGTGELFF. The chain employs TRBV5-6 and TRBJ2-2, with 9 bases aligning to TRBD1. J lost 5 bases, V lost 3 bases, and 5 bases had no gene match. CDR3 length: 15 amino acids. The V gene's germline CDR1 is SGHDT and CDR2 YYEEEE.

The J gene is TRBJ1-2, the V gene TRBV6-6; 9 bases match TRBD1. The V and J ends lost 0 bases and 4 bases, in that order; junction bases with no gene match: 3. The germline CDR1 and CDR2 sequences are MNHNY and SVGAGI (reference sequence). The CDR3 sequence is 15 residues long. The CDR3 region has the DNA TGTGCCAGCAGTTACTCGGGACAGGGAGTCTATGGCTACACCTTC. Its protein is CASSYSGQGVYGYTF.

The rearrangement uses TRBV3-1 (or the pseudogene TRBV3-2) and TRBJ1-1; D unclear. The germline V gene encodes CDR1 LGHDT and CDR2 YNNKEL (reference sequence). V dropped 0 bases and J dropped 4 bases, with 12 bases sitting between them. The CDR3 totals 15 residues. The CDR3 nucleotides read TGTGCCAGCAGCCAAGATGTGCGGAGTGGCACTGAAGCTTTCTTT. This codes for CASSQDVRSGTEAFF.

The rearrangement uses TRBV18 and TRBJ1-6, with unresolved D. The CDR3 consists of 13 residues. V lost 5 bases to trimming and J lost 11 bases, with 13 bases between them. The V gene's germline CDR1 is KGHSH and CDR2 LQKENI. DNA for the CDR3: TGTGCCAGCTCAGTGACACAGCAACCACCCCTCCACTTT. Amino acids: CASSVTQQPPLHF.

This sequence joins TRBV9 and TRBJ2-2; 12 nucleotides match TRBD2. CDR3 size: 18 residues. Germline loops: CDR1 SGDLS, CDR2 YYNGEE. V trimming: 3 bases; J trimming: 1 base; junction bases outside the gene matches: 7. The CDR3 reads CASSAGLAGTWNTGELFF. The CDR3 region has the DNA TGTGCCAGCAGCGCAGGACTAGCGGGGACCTGGAACACCGGGGAGCTGTTTTTT.

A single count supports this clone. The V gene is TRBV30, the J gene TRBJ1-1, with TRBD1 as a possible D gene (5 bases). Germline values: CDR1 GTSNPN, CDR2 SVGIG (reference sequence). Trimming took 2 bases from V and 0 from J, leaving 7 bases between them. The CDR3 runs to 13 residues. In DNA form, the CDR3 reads TGTGCCTGGAGTCAGGGAATGAACACTGAAGCTTTCTTT. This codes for CAWSQGMNTEAFF.

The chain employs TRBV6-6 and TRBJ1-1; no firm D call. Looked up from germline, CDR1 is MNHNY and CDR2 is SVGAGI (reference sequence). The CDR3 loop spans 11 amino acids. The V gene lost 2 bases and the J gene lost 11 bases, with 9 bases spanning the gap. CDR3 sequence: CASSYTMRAFF. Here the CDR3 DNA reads TGTGCCAGCAGTTACACTATGAGGGCTTTCTTT.

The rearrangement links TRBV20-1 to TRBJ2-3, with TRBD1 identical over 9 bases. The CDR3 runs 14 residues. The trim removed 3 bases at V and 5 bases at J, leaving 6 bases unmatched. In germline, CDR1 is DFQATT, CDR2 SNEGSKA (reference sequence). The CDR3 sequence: CSASVGQGIDTQYF. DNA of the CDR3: TGCAGTGCTAGTGTGGGACAGGGTATAGATACGCAGTATTTT.

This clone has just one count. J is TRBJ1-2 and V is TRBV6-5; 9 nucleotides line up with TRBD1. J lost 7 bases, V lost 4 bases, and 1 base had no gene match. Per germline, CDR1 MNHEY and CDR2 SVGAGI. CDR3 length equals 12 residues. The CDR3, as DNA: TGTGCCAGCAGTTGGGACAGGGCTGGCTACACCTTC. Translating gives CASSWDRAGYTF.